These 28 T cell receptor beta chains originate from one sample sequenced in a study of identical twins (dated by TCRdb to the mid-2010s). Preparation of the library involved 5' RACE. The sequencing machine was an Illumina HiSeq 2000. In TCRdb, the public reads were trimmed at Q25 with fastp and aligned with MiXCR, with productive beta chains retained. All rows with the same CDR3 protein become a single entry with the most common DNA and genes. The sample table holds about 890,000 distinct CDR3 sequences, of which 9% to 15% were seen once. 1.5% to 2% of the sample belongs to the ten largest clones. The sample also formed part of further work on yellow fever vaccine responses in identical twins.

Sequences were obtained from PBMCs. Source of these receptors: a woman aged 18-29 years in good health.

This clonotype has just a few counts. The chain links TRBV20-1 to TRBJ2-1, with D tentatively TRBD1 (5 bases). V was clipped by 1 base and J by 0 bases, with 13 bases between them. The CDR3 is 16 residues long. Germline-derived CDR1 and CDR2 are DFQATT and SNEGSKA (reference sequence). The CDR3 is CSARGAGLSSYNEQFF. CDR3 in DNA: TGCAGTGCTAGAGGGGCAGGGCTGAGCTCCTACAATGAGCAGTTCTTC.

This clonotype showed up many times. This may arise from a read error, as a much more abundant clone is one base away. The chain joins TRBV5-6 to TRBJ2-1, with TRBD1 as a possible D gene (5 bases). The CDR3 runs to 12 residues. CDR1 SGHDT and CDR2 YYEEEE come from the germline V gene. Trimming removed 2 bases from V and 6 bases from J, with 6 bases in between. CDR3 sequence (DNA): TGTGCCAGCAGCTTAGGGGCCAATGAGCAGTTCTTC. Amino acids: CASSLGANEQFF.

This clonotype has only a few counts. CDR3 residues: CSARIPGQGVINEQFF. The CDR3 bases are TGCAGTGCTAGAATTCCGGGACAAGGGGTTATAAATGAGCAGTTCTTC. V gene TRBV20-1 combines with J gene TRBJ2-1; tentative D call: TRBD1 (6 bases). Germline CDR1 and CDR2: DFQATT and SNEGSKA (reference sequence). With 2 bases removed from V and 7 bases from J, the gap between germline ends came to 21 bases. This CDR3 has 16 residues.

V gene TRBV10-3 combines with J gene TRBJ2-2; D is tentatively TRBD1 or TRBD2 (5 bases each). Trimming removed 7 bases at V and 2 bases at J, with 14 bases between. The CDR3 has 15 amino acids. The V gene's germline CDR1 is ENHRY and CDR2 SYGVKD. The CDR3 reads CAINTGASNTGELFF. Here the CDR3 DNA reads TGTGCCATCAATACCGGGGCTAGCAACACCGGGGAGCTGTTTTTT.

This chain connects TRBV25-1 to TRBJ2-7, with D possibly being TRBD2 (6 bases). The CDR3 length is 14 residues. V dropped 1 base and J dropped 6 bases, with 13 bases sitting between them. The germline CDR1 and CDR2 sequences are MGHDK and SYGVNS. CDR3 nucleotides: TGTGCCAGCAGTGAATGTGAGGGAGGTTGCGAGCAGTACTTC. Encoded protein: CASSECEGGCEQYF.

The chain has TRBV2 and TRBJ2-7, with TRBD2 matching over 10 bases. CDR1 and CDR2 from the germline V gene are SNHLY and FYNNEI. This CDR3 comprises 14 residues. J was trimmed by 2 bases and V by 8 bases; bases with no gene match: 6. The CDR3 reads CASRRTSGAYEQYV. DNA for the CDR3: TGTGCCAGCCGACGGACTAGCGGCGCCTACGAGCAGTACGTC.

This chain uses TRBV4-2 with TRBJ2-1; perhaps TRBD2 as D (7 bases). Germline loops: CDR1 LGHNA, CDR2 YNFKEQ. CDR3 length: 14 residues. V lost 1 base to trimming and J lost 9 bases, with 13 bases between them. The CDR3 here is CASSQGGGPIEQFF. The CDR3 DNA follows: TGTGCCAGCAGCCAAGGGGGGGGGCCGATTGAGCAGTTCTTC.

The V and J genes are TRBV6-1 and TRBJ1-5, with a possible D match to TRBD1 (5 bases). This CDR3 region has 16 residues. The V end was cut by 6 bases, the J end by 0 bases, with 15 bases between. The germline CDR1 and CDR2 sequences are MNHNS and SASEGT. In DNA form, the CDR3 reads TGTGCCAGCAGGCCGGGACCCGTAATTAGCAATCAGCCCCAGCATTTT. Translation: CASRPGPVISNQPQHF.

This clonotype has only a few counts. This chain links TRBV24-1 with TRBJ2-1, with D perhaps given as TRBD1 or TRBD2 (5 bases each). V gave up 5 bases and J gave up 8 bases, with 15 bases separating them. The V gene's germline CDR1 is KGHDR and CDR2 SFDVKD. The CDR3 is made up of 14 amino acids. The CDR3 loop reads CATSVGPHGDEQFF. The CDR3 DNA reads as TGTGCCACCAGTGTGGGACCACACGGCGATGAGCAGTTCTTC.

A few counts support this clonotype. This sequence joins TRBV7-9 and TRBJ2-3; TRBD1 matches at 7 bases. Losses at the gene ends were 5 bases for V and 10 bases for J; bases not matched to a gene: 9. This CDR3 is 13 amino acids long. Germline V gene sequence: CDR1 SEHNR, CDR2 FQNEAQ (reference sequence). DNA for the CDR3: TGTGCCAGCAGCCCAAACAGGGACAGCGCGCAGTATTTT. It encodes CASSPNRDSAQYF.

This clonotype was found many times. V usage is TRBV10-3 and J usage is TRBJ1-1; TRBD1 matches 7 bases. Losses at the gene ends were 9 bases for V and 1 base for J; bases not matched to a gene: 8. Looked up from germline, CDR1 is ENHRY and CDR2 is SYGVKD. CDR3 length equals 14 residues. The CDR3 nucleotides are TGTGCCATAGGACAGGCTGATCGGAACACTGAAGCTTTCTTT. Translation gives CAIGQADRNTEAFF.

The table lists this clonotype with many counts. The CDR3 bases are TGCAGCGTTGTCGTCGACAGTCGATACCCTGAAGCTTTCTTT. This gives the protein CSVVVDSRYPEAFF. The chain has TRBV29-1 and TRBJ1-1; TRBD1 is a possible D gene (5 bases). V was trimmed by 4 bases and J by 6 bases, leaving 18 bases between them. CDR1 is SQVTM, CDR2 ANQGSEA, per germline. This CDR3 region has 14 residues.

This clonotype was seen only a few times. V usage is TRBV10-3 and J usage is TRBJ2-7; the match to TRBD1 covers 10 bases. Germline loops: CDR1 ENHRY, CDR2 SYGVKD. V shed 3 bases, J shed 0 bases, and the junction held 5 bases outside the gene matches. This CDR3 contains 16 residues. The CDR3 sequence is CAISDAGTGDSYEQYV. CDR3 nucleotides: TGTGCCATCAGTGACGCCGGGACAGGGGACTCCTACGAGCAGTACGTC.

This clonotype was detected only a few times. As DNA, the CDR3 is TGTGCCAGCAGTTCGAAGGGACTAGCGAGAATCGAGCAGTTCTTC. It encodes CASSSKGLARIEQFF. The chain links TRBV12-3 or TRBV12-4 to TRBJ2-1, with TRBD2 matching over 10 bases. The length of the CDR3 is 15 residues. V lost 4 bases, J lost 10 bases, and 10 bases stayed unmatched.

V is TRBV29-1 and J is TRBJ2-1, with 12 bases lining up with TRBD2. Trimming removed 1 base from V and 10 bases from J; junction bases left unmatched: 11. There are 16 residues in the CDR3. Per the germline V gene, CDR1 is SQVTM and CDR2 is ANQGSEA. DNA for the CDR3: TGCAGCGTTGAAGGGCTAGCGGGGGGGATGGGAAGGGAGCAGTTCTTC. Translated: CSVEGLAGGMGREQFF.

A few counts support this clonotype. This chain joins TRBV11-2 and TRBJ1-2; no clear D. CDR3 length: 14 amino acids. V shed 1 base and J shed 6 bases, with 12 bases lying between them. In germline, CDR1 is SGHAT, CDR2 FQNNGV. The CDR3 is CASSLGLKEDGYTF. The CDR3 nucleotides read TGTGCCAGCAGCTTAGGCTTGAAGGAAGATGGCTACACCTTC.

This clonotype showed up many times. At one boundary the junction diverges from the germline segment, which might be a read error. The rearrangement uses TRBV7-9 and TRBJ2-1, with D unresolved. Germline V CDR1 and CDR2: SEHNR, FQNEAQ (reference sequence). The CDR3 is made up of 13 amino acids. The CDR3 DNA reads as TGCGCCAGCAGCTTCGGTACTTACAATGAGCAGTTCTTC. This sequence encodes CASSFGTYNEQFF.

This chain connects TRBV12-3 or TRBV12-4 to TRBJ1-4; the match to TRBD1 covers 12 bases. J lost 8 bases, V lost 5 bases, and 9 bases had no gene match. The CDR3 sequence is 16 residues long. The CDR3 protein is CASSQGTGGFWEKLFF. The CDR3 bases are TGTGCCAGCAGTCAAGGGACAGGGGGCTTCTGGGAAAAACTGTTTTTT.

On this clonotype: A much larger clonotype is one base distant, so this may be a read error. The J gene is TRBJ2-5, the V gene TRBV28; no clear D gene. The V end was cut by 6 bases, the J end by 1 base, with 12 bases between. Germline V gene sequence: CDR1 MDHEN, CDR2 SYDVKM. This CDR3 has 14 amino acids. The CDR3 DNA is TGTGCCAGCAGCCTCGAAGCTCGCCAAGAGACCCAGTACTTC. Translating it yields CASSLEARQETQYF.

Only a few counts were recorded for this clonotype. The genes are TRBV28 and TRBJ1-1, with unresolved D. The length of the CDR3 is 14 residues. V was clipped by 3 bases and J by 1 base, with 9 bases between them. CDR1 and CDR2 (germline): MDHEN, SYDVKM. CDR3: CASSFWHSNTEAFF. The CDR3 DNA follows: TGTGCCAGCAGTTTTTGGCACTCGAACACTGAAGCTTTCTTT.

This clonotype was counted a few times. V and J are TRBV5-1 and TRBJ2-3, with 7 bases lining up with TRBD1. Unmatched junction bases numbered 7, after V lost 4 bases and J lost 2 bases. The CDR3 covers 15 residues. Germline V CDR1 and CDR2: SGHRS, YFSETQ. For the CDR3, the DNA is TGCGCCAGCAGCGGAAAGGGGGCGGCCACAGATACGCAGTATTTT. It is translated as CASSGKGAATDTQYF.

This clonotype was counted a few times. The chain couples TRBV6-5 to TRBJ2-3; a weak D match, TRBD2 (6 bases). The CDR3 is 18 amino acids. The V gene lost 2 bases and the J gene lost 1 base, with 19 bases spanning the gap. Per the germline V gene, CDR1 is MNHEY and CDR2 is SVGAGI. Written as DNA, the CDR3 is TGTGCCAGCAGTTACGGCCGGAAACCTAGCGCGGGCACAGATACGCAGTATTTT. This gives the protein CASSYGRKPSAGTDTQYF.

This clonotype was recorded a few times. V and J are TRBV2 and TRBJ2-4; TRBD1 matches 8 bases. The CDR3 covers 16 residues. Germline loops: CDR1 SNHLY, CDR2 FYNNEI. The V and J ends lost 8 bases and 0 bases, in that order; junction bases with no gene match: 9. The CDR3 bases are TGTGCCAGCGGACAGGGCCCAACCCTAGCCAAAAACATTCAGTACTTC. Its translation is CASGQGPTLAKNIQYF.

A few counts support this clonotype. V is TRBV11-1 and J is TRBJ2-7; a possible D gene is TRBD2 (6 bases). CDR1 is SGHAT and CDR2 is FQDESV in the germline V gene (reference sequence). Trimming stripped 3 bases from V and 0 bases from J, with 12 bases between. The CDR3 has 15 residues. Here the CDR3 reads CASSFGGGLSYEQYF. The CDR3 bases are TGTGCCAGCAGCTTTGGGGGAGGCCTCTCCTACGAGCAGTACTTC.

This clonotype was recorded a few times. The chain recombines TRBV10-2 with TRBJ2-3, with D perhaps TRBD2 (6 bases). CDR1 WSHSY and CDR2 SAAADI come from the germline V gene. The CDR3 runs 14 residues. Trimming took off 7 bases at V and 2 bases at J, with 13 bases between the two ends. The CDR3 DNA reads as TGCGCCAGCACGCGGGGACTTCACACAGATACGCAGTATTTT. Its protein product is CASTRGLHTDTQYF.

V usage is TRBV5-1 and J usage is TRBJ2-3; 11 nucleotides match TRBD2. V lost 1 base, J lost 4 bases, and 8 bases stayed unmatched. In germline, CDR1 is SGHRS, CDR2 YFSETQ. This CDR3 has 17 amino acids. The CDR3 DNA reads as TGCGCCAGCAGCTTGCCGACCTTAGCGGGAGGGGCAGATACGCAGTATTTT. Translated, it gives CASSLPTLAGGADTQYF.

The chain uses TRBV11-3 and TRBJ2-5, with 8 bases that match TRBD1. The germline V gene has CDR1 SGHNT and CDR2 YENEEA. The V segment lost 0 bases and the J segment 3 bases; nucleotides outside the gene matches: 3. This CDR3 comprises 15 residues. CDR3 nucleotides: TGTGCCAGCAGCTTAGATGGACAGGGCGAAGAGACCCAGTACTTC. This encodes CASSLDGQGEETQYF.

This chain joins TRBV21-1 and TRBJ1-2; the table's D call, TRBD1, was not checked against the DNA. TRBV21-1 is a pseudogene. The CDR3 length is 16 residues. This CDR3 is CATPLRDVPKSCGYTF. The CDR3 coding sequence is TGTGCCACGCCTTTACGGGACGTACCGAAGTCTTGTGGCTACACCTTC.